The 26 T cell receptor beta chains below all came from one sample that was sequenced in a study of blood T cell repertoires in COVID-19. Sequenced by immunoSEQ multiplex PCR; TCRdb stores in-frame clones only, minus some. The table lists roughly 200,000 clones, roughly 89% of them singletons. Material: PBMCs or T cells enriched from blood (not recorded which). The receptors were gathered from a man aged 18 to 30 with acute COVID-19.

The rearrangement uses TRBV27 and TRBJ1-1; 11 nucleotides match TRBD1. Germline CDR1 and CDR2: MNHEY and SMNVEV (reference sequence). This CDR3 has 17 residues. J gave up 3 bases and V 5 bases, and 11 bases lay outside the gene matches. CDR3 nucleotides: TGTGCCAGCAGTCTCGGACAGGGGGCTACCATTTACACTGAAGCTTTCTTT. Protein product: CASSLGQGATIYTEAFF.

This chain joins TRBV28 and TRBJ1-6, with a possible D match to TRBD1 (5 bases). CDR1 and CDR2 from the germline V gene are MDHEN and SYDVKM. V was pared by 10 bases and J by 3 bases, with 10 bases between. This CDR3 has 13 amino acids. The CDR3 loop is CATRQGYNSPLHF. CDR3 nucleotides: TGTGCCACCAGGCAGGGCTATAATTCACCCCTCCACTTT.

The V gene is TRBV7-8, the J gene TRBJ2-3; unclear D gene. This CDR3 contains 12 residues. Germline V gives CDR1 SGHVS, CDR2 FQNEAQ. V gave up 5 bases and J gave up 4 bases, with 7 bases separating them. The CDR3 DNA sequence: TGTGCCAGCAGCCGCTCCTCAGATACGCAGTATTTT. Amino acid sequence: CASSRSSDTQYF.

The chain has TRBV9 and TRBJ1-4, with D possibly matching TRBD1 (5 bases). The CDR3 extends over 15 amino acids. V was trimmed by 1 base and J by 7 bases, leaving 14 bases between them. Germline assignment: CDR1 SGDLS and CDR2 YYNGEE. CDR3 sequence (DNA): TGTGCCAGCAGCGTATCATGGGGCGCAGGTGAAAAACTGTTTTTT. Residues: CASSVSWGAGEKLFF.

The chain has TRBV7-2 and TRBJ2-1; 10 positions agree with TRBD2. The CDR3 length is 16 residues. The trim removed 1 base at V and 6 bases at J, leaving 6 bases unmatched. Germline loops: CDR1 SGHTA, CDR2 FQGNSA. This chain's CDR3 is CASSLESSGSVNEQFF. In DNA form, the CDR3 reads TGTGCCAGCAGCTTAGAATCTAGCGGGAGTGTCAATGAGCAGTTCTTC.

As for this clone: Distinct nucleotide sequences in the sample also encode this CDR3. The CDR3 coding sequence is TGCGCCAGCAGCTTTGGCAGCTCCTACGAGCAGTACTTC. Translating gives CASSFGSSYEQYF. The chain joins TRBV5-1 to TRBJ2-7, with D hard to call. V was cut by 2 bases and J by 0 bases, with 6 bases left in between. This CDR3 comprises 13 residues. CDR1 and CDR2 from the germline V gene are SGHRS and YFSETQ.

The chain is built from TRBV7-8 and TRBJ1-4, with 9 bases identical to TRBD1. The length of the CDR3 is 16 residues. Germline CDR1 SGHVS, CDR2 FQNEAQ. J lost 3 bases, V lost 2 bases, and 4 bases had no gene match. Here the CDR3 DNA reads TGTGCCAGCAGCTTAAGTCGGGACAGGGCTAATGAAAAACTGTTTTTT. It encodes CASSLSRDRANEKLFF.

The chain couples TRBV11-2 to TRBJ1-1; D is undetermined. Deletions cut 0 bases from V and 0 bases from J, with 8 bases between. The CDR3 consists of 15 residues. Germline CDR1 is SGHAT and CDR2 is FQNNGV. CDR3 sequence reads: CASSLDAGLNTEAFF. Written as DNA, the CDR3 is TGTGCCAGCAGCTTAGATGCGGGGTTGAACACTGAAGCTTTCTTT.

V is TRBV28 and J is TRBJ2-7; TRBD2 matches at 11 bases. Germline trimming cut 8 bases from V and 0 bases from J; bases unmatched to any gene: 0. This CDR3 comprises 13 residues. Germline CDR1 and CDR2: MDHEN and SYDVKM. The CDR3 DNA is TGTGCCAGCGGGACTAGCGGCTCCTACGAGCAGTACTTC. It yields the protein CASGTSGSYEQYF.

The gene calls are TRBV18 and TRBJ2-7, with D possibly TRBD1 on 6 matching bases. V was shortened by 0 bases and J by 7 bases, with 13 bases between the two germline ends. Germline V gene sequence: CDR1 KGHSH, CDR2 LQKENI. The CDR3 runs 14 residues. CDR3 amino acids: CASSPPSGANEQYF. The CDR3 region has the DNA TGTGCCAGCTCACCACCGTCAGGGGCGAATGAGCAGTACTTC. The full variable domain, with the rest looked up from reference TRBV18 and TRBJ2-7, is NAGVMQNPRHLVRRRGQEARLRCSPMKGHSHVYWYRQLPEEGLKFMVYLQKENIIDESGMPKERFSAEFPKEGPSILRIQQVVRGDSAAYFCASSPPSGANEQYFGPGTRLTVT.

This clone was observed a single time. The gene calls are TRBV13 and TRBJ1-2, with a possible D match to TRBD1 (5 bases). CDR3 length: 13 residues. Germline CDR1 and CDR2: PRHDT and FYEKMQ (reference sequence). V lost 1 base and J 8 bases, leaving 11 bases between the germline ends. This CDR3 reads CASSLAGPLGYTF. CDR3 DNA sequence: TGTGCCAGCAGCTTAGCAGGGCCGCTCGGCTACACCTTC.

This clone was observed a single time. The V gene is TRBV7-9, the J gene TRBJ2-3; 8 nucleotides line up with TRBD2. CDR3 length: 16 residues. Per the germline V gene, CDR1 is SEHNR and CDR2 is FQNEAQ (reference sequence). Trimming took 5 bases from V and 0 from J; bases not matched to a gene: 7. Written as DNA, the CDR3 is TGTGCCAGCAGCCCAATTAGCGGGGCTAGCACAGATACGCAGTATTTT. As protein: CASSPISGASTDTQYF.

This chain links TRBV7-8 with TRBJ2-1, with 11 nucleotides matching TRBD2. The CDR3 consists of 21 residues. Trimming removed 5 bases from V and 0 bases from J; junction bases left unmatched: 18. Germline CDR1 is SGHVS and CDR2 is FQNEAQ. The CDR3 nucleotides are TGTGCCAGCAGCGTGGACCCGGGACTAGCGGCCCAAGGGGCCTCCTACAATGAGCAGTTCTTC. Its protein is CASSVDPGLAAQGASYNEQFF.

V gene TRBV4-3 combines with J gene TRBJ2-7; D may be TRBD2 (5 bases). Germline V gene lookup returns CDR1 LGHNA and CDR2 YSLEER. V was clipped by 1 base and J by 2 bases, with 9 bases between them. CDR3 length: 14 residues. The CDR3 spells CASSQVSEAYEQYF. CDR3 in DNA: TGCGCCAGCAGCCAAGTGTCGGAGGCCTACGAGCAGTACTTC.

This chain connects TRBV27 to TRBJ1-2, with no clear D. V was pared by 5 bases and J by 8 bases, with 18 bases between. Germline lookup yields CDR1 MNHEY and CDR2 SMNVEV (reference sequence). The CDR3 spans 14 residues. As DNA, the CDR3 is TGTGCCAGCAGTCCCCGGGAAAATATCGGGGGCTACACCTTC. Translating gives CASSPRENIGGYTF.

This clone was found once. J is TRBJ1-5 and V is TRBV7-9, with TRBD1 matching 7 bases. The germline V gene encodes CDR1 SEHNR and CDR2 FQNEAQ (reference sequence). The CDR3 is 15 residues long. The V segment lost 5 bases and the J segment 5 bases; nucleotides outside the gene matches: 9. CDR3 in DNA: TGTGCCAGCAGCCTGACAGGGAATTCCGATCAGCCCCAGCATTTT. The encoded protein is CASSLTGNSDQPQHF. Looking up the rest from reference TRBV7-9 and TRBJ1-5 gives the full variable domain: DTGVSQNPRHKITKRGQNVTFRCDPISEHNRLYWYRQTLGQGPEFLTYFQNEAQLEKSRLLSDRFSAERPKGSFSTLEIQRTEQGDSAMYLCASSLTGNSDQPQHFGDGTRLSIL.

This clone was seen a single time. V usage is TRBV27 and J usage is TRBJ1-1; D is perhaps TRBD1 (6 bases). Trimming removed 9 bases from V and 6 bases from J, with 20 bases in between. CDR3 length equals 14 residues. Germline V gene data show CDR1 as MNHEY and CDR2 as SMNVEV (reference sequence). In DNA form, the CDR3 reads TGTGCCAGTCTCCCCTCAGGGGTCCTCTCTGAAGCTTTCTTT. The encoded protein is CASLPSGVLSEAFF.

DNA of the CDR3: TGCGCCAGCAGCTTGGGATGGGCGAACACAGATACGCAGTATTTT. This encodes CASSLGWANTDTQYF. This chain joins TRBV5-1 and TRBJ2-3; D gene ambiguous. Germline CDR1 SGHRS, CDR2 YFSETQ. The ends were cut back, 0 bases at V and 2 bases at J, with 10 bases in the middle. The CDR3 runs 15 residues. Drawing the rest from reference TRBV5-1 and TRBJ2-3, the complete variable domain is KAGVTQTPRYLIKTRGQQVTLSCSPISGHRSVSWYQQTPGQGLQFLFEYFSETQRNKGNFPGRFSGRQFSNSRSEMNVSTLELGDSALYLCASSLGWANTDTQYFGPGTRLTVL.

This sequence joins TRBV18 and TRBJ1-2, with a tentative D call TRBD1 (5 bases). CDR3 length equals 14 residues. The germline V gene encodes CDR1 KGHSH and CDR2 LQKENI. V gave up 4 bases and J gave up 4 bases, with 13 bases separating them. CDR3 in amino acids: CASSRETDIYGYTF. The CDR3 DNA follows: TGTGCCAGCTCACGAGAGACAGATATCTATGGCTACACCTTC.

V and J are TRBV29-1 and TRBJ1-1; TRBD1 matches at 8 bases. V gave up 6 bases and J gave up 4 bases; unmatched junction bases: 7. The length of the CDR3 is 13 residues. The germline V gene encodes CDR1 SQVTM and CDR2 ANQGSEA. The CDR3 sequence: CSVAGTGGTEAFF. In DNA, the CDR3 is TGCAGCGTCGCCGGGACAGGAGGCACTGAAGCTTTCTTT.

For the CDR3, the DNA is TGTGCCAGCAGCTTAGCCTATCGGAGGGCTGCAGATACGCAGTATTTT. This translates into CASSLAYRRAADTQYF. V gene TRBV7-2 combines with J gene TRBJ2-3, with D maybe TRBD2 (6 bases). Trimming cost V 0 bases and J 4 bases, with 14 bases left between them. Germline V CDR1 and CDR2: SGHTA, FQGNSA. This CDR3 spans 16 amino acids.

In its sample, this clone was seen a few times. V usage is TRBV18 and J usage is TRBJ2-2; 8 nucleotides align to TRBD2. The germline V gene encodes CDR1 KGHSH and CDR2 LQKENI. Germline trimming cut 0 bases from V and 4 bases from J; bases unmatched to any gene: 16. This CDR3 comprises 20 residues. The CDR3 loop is CASSPPQATSGGKLTGELFF. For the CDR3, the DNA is TGTGCCAGCTCACCACCACAAGCGACCTCGGGAGGGAAACTCACCGGGGAGCTGTTTTTT.

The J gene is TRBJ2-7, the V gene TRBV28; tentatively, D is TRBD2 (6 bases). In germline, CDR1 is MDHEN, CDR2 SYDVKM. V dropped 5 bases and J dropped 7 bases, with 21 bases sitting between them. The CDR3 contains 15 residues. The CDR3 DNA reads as TGTGCCAGCAGTCGACGAAGCGGGTCATGGGGGGAGCAGTACTTC. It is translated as CASSRRSGSWGEQYF.

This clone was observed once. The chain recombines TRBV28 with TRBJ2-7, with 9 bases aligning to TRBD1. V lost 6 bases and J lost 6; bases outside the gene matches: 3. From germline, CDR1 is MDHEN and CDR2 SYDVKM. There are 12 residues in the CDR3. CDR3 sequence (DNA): TGTGCCAGCAGAAGGACAGGGGCCGAGCAGTACTTC. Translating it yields CASRRTGAEQYF.

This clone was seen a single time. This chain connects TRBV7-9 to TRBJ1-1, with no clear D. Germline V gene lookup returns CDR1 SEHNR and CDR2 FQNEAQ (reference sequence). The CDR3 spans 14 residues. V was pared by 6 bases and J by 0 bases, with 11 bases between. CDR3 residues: CASRSLEMNTEAFF. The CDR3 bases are TGTGCCAGCAGATCCCTAGAGATGAACACTGAAGCTTTCTTT.

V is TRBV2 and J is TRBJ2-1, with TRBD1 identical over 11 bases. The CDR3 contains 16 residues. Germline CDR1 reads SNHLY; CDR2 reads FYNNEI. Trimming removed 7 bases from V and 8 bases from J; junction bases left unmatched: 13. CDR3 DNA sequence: TGTGCCAGCATCGCCGGGACAGGGGGAAAGTGGGATGAGCAGTTCTTC. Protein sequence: CASIAGTGGKWDEQFF.